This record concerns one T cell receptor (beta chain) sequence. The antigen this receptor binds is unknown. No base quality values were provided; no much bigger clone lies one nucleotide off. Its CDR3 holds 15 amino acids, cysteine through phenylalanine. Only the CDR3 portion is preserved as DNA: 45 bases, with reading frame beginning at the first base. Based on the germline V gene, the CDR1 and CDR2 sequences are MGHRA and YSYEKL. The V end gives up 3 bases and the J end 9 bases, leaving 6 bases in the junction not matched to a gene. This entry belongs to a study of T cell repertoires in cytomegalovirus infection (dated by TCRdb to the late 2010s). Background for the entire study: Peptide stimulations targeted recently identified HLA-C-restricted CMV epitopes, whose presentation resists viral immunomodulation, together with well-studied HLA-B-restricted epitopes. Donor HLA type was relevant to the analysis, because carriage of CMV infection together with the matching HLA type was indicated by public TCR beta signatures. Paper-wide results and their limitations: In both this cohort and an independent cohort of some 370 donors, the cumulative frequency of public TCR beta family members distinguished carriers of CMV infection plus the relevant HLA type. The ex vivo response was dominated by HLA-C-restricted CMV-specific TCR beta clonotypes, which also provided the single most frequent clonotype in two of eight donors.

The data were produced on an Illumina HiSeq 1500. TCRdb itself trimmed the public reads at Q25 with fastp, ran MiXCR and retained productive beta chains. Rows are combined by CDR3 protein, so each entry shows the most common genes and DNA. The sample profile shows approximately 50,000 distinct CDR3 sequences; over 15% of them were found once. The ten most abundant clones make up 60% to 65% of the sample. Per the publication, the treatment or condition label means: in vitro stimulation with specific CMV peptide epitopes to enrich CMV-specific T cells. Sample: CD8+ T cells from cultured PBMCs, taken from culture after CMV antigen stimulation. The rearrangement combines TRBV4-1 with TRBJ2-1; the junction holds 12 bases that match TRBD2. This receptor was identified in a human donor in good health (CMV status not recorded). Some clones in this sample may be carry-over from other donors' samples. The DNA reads TGCGCCAGCAGCCACCAACTAGCGGGGGGTCGTGAGCAGTTCTTC. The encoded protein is CASSHQLAGGREQFF.